This TCR beta chain was documented in a study of blood T cell repertoires in COVID-19. Study summary: Sites in the United States, Italy and Spain provided acute and convalescent COVID-19 samples. The cDNA or gDNA used as material had been derived from T cells, B-cell-depleted T cells, or PBMCs.

This clone has just one count. V shed 4 bases, J shed 5 bases, and the junction held 7 bases outside the gene matches. CDR1 and CDR2 (germline): SGHRS, YFSETQ. The CDR3 loop spans 15 amino acids. In the authors' workflow: Quantification of nucleated cells was approximated via reference gene primer amplification. Clones were read by immunoSEQ multiplex PCR, and TCRdb kept only the in-frame ones, dropping some. V, J and clone size derive from that table, while D and trimming were established from the DNA sequence. The repertoire includes roughly 15,000 clones, 88% of them detected once, and roughly 9% sits in the top ten.

The receptor comes from a human donor in a cohort sampled during active COVID-19. Sequenced sample: peripheral blood. V and J are TRBV5-1 and TRBJ2-3, with TRBD2 matching over 10 bases. The CDR3 spells CASSRASGSIDTQYF. CDR3 DNA sequence: TGCGCCAGCAGCCGGGCTAGCGGGAGTATAGATACGCAGTATTTT.